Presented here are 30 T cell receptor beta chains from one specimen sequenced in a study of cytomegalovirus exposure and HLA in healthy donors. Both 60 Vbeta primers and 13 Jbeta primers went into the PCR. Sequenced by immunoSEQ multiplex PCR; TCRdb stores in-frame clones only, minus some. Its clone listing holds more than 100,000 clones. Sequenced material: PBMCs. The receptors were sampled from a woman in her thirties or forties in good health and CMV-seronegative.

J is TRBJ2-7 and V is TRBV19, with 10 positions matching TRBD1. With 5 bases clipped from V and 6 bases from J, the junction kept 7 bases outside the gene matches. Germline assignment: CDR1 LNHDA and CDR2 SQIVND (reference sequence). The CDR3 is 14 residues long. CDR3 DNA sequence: TGTGCCAGTAGTCCTGGGACAGGGGAGAGCGAGCAGTACTTC. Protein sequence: CASSPGTGESEQYF.

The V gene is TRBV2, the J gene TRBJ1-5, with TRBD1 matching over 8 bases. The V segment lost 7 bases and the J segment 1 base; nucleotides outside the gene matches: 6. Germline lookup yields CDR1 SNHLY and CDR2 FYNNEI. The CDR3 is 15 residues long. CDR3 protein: CASTGRGLSNQPQHF. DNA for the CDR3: TGTGCCAGCACGGGCAGGGGGCTGAGCAATCAGCCCCAGCATTTT.

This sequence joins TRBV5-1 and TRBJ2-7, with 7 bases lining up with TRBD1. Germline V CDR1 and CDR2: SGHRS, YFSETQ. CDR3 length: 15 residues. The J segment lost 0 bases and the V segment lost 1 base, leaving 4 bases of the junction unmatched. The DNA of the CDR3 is TGCGCCAGCAGCTTGCGCCGGGACAGCTCCTACGAGCAGTACTTC. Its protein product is CASSLRRDSSYEQYF. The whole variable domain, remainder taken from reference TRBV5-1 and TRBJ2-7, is KAGVTQTPRYLIKTRGQQVTLSCSPISGHRSVSWYQQTPGQGLQFLFEYFSETQRNKGNFPGRFSGRQFSNSRSEMNVSTLELGDSALYLCASSLRRDSSYEQYFGPGTRLTVT.

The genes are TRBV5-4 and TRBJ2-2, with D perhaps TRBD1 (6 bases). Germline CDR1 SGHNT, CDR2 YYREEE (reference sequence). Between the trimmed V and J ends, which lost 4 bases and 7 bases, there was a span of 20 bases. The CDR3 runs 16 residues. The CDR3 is CASSGIIQGKGGELFF. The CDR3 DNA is TGTGCCAGCAGCGGGATCATACAGGGAAAGGGCGGGGAGCTGTTTTTT.

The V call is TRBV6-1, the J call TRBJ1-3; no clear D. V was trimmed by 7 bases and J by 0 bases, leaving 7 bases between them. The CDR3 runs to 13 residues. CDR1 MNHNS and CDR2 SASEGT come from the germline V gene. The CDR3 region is CASTVSSGNTIYF. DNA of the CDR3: TGTGCCAGCACGGTCTCCTCTGGAAACACCATATATTTT.

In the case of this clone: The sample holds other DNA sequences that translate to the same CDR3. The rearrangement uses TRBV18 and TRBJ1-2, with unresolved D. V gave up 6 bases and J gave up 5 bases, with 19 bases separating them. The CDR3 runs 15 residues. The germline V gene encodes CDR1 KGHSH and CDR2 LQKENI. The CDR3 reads CASSVYGRQEYGYTF. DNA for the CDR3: TGTGCCAGCTCGGTGTATGGTAGACAAGAATATGGCTACACCTTC.

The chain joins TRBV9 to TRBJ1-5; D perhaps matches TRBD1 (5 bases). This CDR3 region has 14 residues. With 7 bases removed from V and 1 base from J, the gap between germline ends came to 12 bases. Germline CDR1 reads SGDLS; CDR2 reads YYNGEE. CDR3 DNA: TGTGCCAGCGGGTCTGCAGGGAGCAATCAGCCCCAGCATTTT. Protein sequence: CASGSAGSNQPQHF.

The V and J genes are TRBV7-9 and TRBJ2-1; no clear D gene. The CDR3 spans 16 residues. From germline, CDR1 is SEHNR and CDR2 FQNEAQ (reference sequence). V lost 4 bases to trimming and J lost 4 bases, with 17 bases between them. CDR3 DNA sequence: TGTGCCAGCAGCTCCACGAGTCCCCCTACTTACAATGAGCAGTTCTTC. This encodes CASSSTSPPTYNEQFF.

The CDR3 loop is CASSPGLAGYYEQYV. The CDR3 region has the DNA TGTGCCAGCAGTCCCGGACTAGCGGGCTATTACGAGCAGTACGTC. This chain joins TRBV5-7 and TRBJ2-7; 11 nucleotides align to TRBD2. TRBV5-7 counts as an open reading frame of uncertain function. The V gene end was trimmed by 5 bases and the J gene end by 4 bases; junction bases not matched to a gene: 8. The CDR3 sequence is 15 residues long.

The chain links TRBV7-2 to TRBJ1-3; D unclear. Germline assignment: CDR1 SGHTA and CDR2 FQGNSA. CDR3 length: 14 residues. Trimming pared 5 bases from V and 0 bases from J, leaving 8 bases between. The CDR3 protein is CASSRESSGNTIYF. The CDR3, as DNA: TGTGCCAGCAGCCGGGAGAGCTCTGGAAACACCATATATTTT.

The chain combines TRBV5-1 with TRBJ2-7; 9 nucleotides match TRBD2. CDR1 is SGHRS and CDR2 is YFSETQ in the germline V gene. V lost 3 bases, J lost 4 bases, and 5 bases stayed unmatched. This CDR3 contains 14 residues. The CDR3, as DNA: TGCGCCAGCAGCTGGGCGGGACTAGCTTACGAGCAGTACTTC. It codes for CASSWAGLAYEQYF.

CDR3 bases: TGCGCCAGCAGCTTGGCCGGAGGGAATCAGCCCCAGCATTTT. The encoded protein is CASSLAGGNQPQHF. The chain uses TRBV5-1 and TRBJ1-5; D call uncertain. V lost 0 bases to trimming and J lost 4 bases, with 8 bases between them. The length of the CDR3 is 14 residues. The germline V gene encodes CDR1 SGHRS and CDR2 YFSETQ.

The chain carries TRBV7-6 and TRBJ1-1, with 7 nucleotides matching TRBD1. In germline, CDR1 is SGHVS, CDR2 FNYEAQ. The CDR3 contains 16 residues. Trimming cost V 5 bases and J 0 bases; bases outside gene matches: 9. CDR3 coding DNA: TGTGCCAGCAGCCCCTCGACAGGGAGCATGAACACTGAAGCTTTCTTT. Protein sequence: CASSPSTGSMNTEAFF.

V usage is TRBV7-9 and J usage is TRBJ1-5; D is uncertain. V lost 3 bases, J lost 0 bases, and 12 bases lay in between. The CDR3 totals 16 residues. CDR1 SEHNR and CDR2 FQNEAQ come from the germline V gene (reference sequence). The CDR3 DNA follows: TGTGCCAGCAGCTTCGCAGGTTCGTTTAGCAATCAGCCCCAGCATTTT. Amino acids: CASSFAGSFSNQPQHF.

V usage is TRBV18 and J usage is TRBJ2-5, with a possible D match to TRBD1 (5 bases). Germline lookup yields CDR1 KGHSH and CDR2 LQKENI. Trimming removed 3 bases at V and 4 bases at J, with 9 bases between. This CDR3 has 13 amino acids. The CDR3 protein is CASSPPGPETQYF. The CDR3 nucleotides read TGTGCCAGCTCACCGCCAGGGCCAGAGACCCAGTACTTC.

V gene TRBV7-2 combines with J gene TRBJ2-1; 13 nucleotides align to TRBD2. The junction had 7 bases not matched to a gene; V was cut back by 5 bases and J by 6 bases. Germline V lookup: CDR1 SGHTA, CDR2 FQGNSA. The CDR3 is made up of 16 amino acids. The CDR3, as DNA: TGTGCCAGCAGCCTCGCCGGGACTAGCGGGGTCAATGAGCAGTTCTTC. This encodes CASSLAGTSGVNEQFF.

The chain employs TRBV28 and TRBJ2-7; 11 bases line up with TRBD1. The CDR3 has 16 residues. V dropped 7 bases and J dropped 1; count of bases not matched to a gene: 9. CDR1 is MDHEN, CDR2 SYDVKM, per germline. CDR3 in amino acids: CASMTGGTGGSYEQYF. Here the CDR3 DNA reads TGTGCCAGCATGACCGGCGGGACAGGGGGTTCCTACGAGCAGTACTTC. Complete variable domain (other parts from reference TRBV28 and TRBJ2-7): DVKVTQSSRYLVKRTGEKVFLECVQDMDHENMFWYRQDPGLGLRLIYFSYDVKMKEKGDIPEGYSVSREKKERFSLILESASTNQTSMYLCASMTGGTGGSYEQYFGPGTRLTVT.

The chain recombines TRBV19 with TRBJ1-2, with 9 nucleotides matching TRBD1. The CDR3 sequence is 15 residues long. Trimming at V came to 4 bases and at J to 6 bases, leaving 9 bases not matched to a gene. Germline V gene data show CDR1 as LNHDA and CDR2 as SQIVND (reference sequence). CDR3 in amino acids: CASSRVVGDRDGYTF. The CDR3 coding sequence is TGTGCCAGTAGTAGGGTTGTTGGGGACAGGGATGGCTACACCTTC.

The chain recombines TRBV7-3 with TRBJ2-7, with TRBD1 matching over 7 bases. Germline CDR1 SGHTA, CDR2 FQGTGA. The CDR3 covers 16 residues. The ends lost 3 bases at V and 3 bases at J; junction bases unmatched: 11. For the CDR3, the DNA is TGTGCCAGCAGCTTCTCACCCGACAGGGACCACTACGAGCAGTACGTC. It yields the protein CASSFSPDRDHYEQYV.

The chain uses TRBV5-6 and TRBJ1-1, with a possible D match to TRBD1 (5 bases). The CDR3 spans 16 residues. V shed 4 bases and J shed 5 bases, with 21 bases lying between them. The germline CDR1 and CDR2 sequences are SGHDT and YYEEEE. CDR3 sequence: CASSAGTLLGRTEAFF. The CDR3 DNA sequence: TGTGCCAGCAGCGCGGGGACTCTACTCGGGAGGACTGAAGCTTTCTTT.

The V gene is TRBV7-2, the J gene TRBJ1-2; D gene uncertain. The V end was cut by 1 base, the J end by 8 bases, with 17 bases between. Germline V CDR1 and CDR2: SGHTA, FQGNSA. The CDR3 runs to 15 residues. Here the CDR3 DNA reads TGTGCCAGCAGCTTAGTGGGCCCCCCAGCCTGGGGCTACACCTTC. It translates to CASSLVGPPAWGYTF.

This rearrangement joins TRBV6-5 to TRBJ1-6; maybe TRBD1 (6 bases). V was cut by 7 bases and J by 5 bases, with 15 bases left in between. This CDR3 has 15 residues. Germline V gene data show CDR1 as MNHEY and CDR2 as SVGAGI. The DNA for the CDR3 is TGTGCCAGCACCATACAGGGAATCCATAATTCACCCCTCCACTTT. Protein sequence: CASTIQGIHNSPLHF.

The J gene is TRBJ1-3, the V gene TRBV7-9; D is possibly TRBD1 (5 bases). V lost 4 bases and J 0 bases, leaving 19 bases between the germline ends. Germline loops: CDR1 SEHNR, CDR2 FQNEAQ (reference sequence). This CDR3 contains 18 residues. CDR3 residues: CASSSRTTSTDSGNTIYF. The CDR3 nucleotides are TGTGCCAGCAGCTCCCGGACAACTTCCACCGACTCTGGAAACACCATATATTTT.

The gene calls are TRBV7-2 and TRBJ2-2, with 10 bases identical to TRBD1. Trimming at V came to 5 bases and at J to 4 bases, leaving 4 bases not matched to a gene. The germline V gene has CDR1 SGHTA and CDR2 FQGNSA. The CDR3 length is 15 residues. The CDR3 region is CASSARTGGTGELFF. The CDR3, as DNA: TGTGCCAGCAGCGCCAGGACAGGGGGCACCGGGGAGCTGTTTTTT.

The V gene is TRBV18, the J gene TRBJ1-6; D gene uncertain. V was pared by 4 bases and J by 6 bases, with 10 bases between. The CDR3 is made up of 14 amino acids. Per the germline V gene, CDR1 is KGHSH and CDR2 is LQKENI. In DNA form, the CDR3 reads TGTGCCAGCTCACGAGACCTAGCTAATTCACCCCTCCACTTT. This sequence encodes CASSRDLANSPLHF.

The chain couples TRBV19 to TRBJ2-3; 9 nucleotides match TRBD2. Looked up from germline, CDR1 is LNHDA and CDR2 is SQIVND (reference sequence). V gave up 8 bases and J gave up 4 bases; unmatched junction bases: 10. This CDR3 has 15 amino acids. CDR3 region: CASFPAGGKSDTQYF. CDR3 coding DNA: TGTGCCAGTTTCCCTGCGGGGGGGAAATCAGATACGCAGTATTTT.

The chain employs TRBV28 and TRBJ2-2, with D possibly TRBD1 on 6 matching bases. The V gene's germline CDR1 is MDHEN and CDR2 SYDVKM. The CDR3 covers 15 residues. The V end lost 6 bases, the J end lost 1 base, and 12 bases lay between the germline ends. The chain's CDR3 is CASSAPGQNTGELFF. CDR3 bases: TGTGCCAGCAGCGCTCCGGGACAGAACACCGGGGAGCTGTTTTTT. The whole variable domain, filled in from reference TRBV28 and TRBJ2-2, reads DVKVTQSSRYLVKRTGEKVFLECVQDMDHENMFWYRQDPGLGLRLIYFSYDVKMKEKGDIPEGYSVSREKKERFSLILESASTNQTSMYLCASSAPGQNTGELFFGEGSRLTVL.

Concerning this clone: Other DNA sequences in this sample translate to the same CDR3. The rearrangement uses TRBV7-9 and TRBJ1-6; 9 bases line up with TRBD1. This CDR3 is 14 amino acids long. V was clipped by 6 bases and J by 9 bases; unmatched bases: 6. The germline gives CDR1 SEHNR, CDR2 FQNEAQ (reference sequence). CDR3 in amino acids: CASRYRGPGSPLHF. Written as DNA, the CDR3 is TGTGCCAGCAGGTACAGGGGGCCAGGTTCACCCCTCCACTTT.

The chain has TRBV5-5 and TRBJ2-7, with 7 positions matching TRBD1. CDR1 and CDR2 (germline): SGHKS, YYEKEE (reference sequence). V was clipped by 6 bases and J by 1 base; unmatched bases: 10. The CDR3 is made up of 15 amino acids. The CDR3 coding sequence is TGTGCCAGCACTGCCCGGGACAGACTATCCTACGAGCAGTACGTC. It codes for CASTARDRLSYEQYV.

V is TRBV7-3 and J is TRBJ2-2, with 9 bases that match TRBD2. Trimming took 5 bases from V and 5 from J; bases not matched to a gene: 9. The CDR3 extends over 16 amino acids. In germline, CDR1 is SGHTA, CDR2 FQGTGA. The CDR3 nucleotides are TGTGCCAGCAGCCCCAGACCCAGCGGGGGGACCGGGGAGCTGTTTTTT. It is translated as CASSPRPSGGTGELFF.